This T cell receptor beta chain was identified during a study of sequential checkpoint blockade in melanoma. The repertoire was sequenced with immunoSEQ multiplex PCR; TCRdb's copy has only in-frame clones and lacks some. Here the sample spans fewer than 6,500 clones, 50% to 70% being singletons. Treatment described: randomized to nivolumab then ipilimumab (arm A) or the reverse (arm B). DNA-damaging chemotherapy had not been given to any patient beforehand. From thawed PBMCs, live CD3+CD8+ cells negative for CD19 and CD56 were sorted. The receptor comes from a human donor with melanoma. Source: CD8+ T cells sorted from blood (inferred from file names), taken from a patient given nivolumab and ipilimumab in sequence.

CDR3: CASSKPMRAGELFF. CDR3 nucleotide sequence: TGTGCCAGCAGCAAACCCATGAGGGCCGGGGAGCTGTTTTTT. V usage is TRBV21-1 and J usage is TRBJ2-2; the D segment call TRBD2 is taken from the table without a DNA check. TRBV21-1 is a pseudogene. There are 14 residues in the CDR3.